This passage covers 24 T cell receptor beta chains from one sample sequenced in a study of shared clonotypes between healthy human individuals. Sequencing used immunoSEQ multiplex PCR; TCRdb keeps in-frame clones, though not all of them. This table has around 200,000 clones, about 93% appearing once. Sequenced material: naive CD4+ T cells sorted from blood. As for subset: CD45RA+ positively selected. Receptors were obtained from a woman aged 25-40 years in good health.

The chain couples TRBV11-2 to TRBJ2-5; 9 positions match TRBD2. The J call is uncertain, as TRBJ2-7 better fits the DNA end. This CDR3 comprises 15 residues. Germline lookup yields CDR1 SGHAT and CDR2 FQNNGV. The CDR3 DNA reads TGTGCCAGCAGCTTAACTAGCGGGTCCTCCTACGAGCAGTACTTC. Translated: CASSLTSGSSYEQYF.

The genes are TRBV28 and TRBJ2-2, with 9 bases aligning to TRBD1. The ends lost 6 bases at V and 1 base at J; junction bases unmatched: 0. Per the germline V gene, CDR1 is MDHEN and CDR2 is SYDVKM. CDR3 length: 14 amino acids. In DNA, the CDR3 is TGTGCCAGCAGGGACAGGGGGAACACCGGGGAGCTGTTTTTT. Protein sequence: CASRDRGNTGELFF.

This chain uses TRBV7-3 with TRBJ2-3, with 10 bases identical to TRBD2. Germline trimming cut 5 bases from V and 4 bases from J; bases unmatched to any gene: 9. This CDR3 is built from 16 residues. Germline lookup yields CDR1 SGHTA and CDR2 FQGTGA. For the CDR3, the DNA is TGTGCCAGCAGCCTTACTCAAGCGGGAGGGCCAGATACGCAGTATTTT. Translated, it gives CASSLTQAGGPDTQYF. The full variable domain, with the rest looked up from reference TRBV7-3 and TRBJ2-3, is GAGVSQTPSNKVTEKGKYVELRCDPISGHTALYWYRQSLGQGPEFLIYFQGTGAADDSGLPNDRFFAVRPEGSVSTLKIQRTERGDSAVYLCASSLTQAGGPDTQYFGPGTRLTVL.

V usage is TRBV6-1 and J usage is TRBJ1-1; tentatively, D is TRBD1 (6 bases). The CDR3 loop spans 13 amino acids. V gave up 8 bases and J gave up 2 bases, with 12 bases separating them. Germline assignment: CDR1 MNHNS and CDR2 SASEGT. The CDR3 nucleotides read TGTGCCAGCTCCGACAGGCCCAACACTGAAGCTTTCTTT. Its translation is CASSDRPNTEAFF.

This clone showed up just a few times. This chain links TRBV7-9 with TRBJ1-2; D not resolved. The CDR3 has 13 residues. Per germline, CDR1 SEHNR and CDR2 FQNEAQ (reference sequence). Trimming stripped 2 bases from V and 4 bases from J, with 8 bases between. In nucleotides, the CDR3 is TGTGCCAGCAGCTTATCACGAGGCTATGGCTACACCTTC. It specifies CASSLSRGYGYTF.

The chain recombines TRBV28 with TRBJ2-5, with D uncertain. Near its end, the DNA agrees better with TRBJ2-7, so the J call may be wrong. The germline V gene has CDR1 MDHEN and CDR2 SYDVKM. The CDR3 totals 13 residues. This chain's CDR3 is CASSFGGIYEQYF. CDR3 in DNA: TGTGCCAGCAGTTTCGGTGGGATCTACGAGCAGTACTTC.

The chain combines TRBV27 with TRBJ2-7, with 10 bases fitting TRBD2. The trim removed 5 bases at V and 4 bases at J, leaving 20 bases unmatched. There are 19 residues in the CDR3. CDR1 and CDR2 (germline): MNHEY, SMNVEV (reference sequence). In DNA form, the CDR3 reads TGTGCCAGCAGTCAATCCTACGCGAGACTCAGCGGGAGGGCTTACGAGCAGTACTTC. Translation gives CASSQSYARLSGRAYEQYF.

The J gene is TRBJ2-7, the V gene TRBV2, with unresolved D. CDR3 length: 14 amino acids. Germline V gives CDR1 SNHLY, CDR2 FYNNEI. V lost 1 base to trimming and J lost 7 bases, with 14 bases between them. The CDR3 loop is CASSEGLTIREQYF. The CDR3 nucleotides are TGTGCCAGCAGTGAAGGACTCACGATTCGGGAGCAGTACTTC.

The chain carries TRBV10-3 and TRBJ2-5, with 7 bases matching TRBD1. The CDR3 has 13 amino acids. Germline CDR1 is ENHRY and CDR2 is SYGVKD. The ends lost 4 bases at V and 3 bases at J; junction bases unmatched: 2. CDR3 region: CAISVTGKETQYF. The CDR3 bases are TGTGCCATCAGTGTGACAGGGAAAGAGACCCAGTACTTC.

This clone came up a few times. The J gene is TRBJ1-3, the V gene TRBV2; D gene unclear. Trimming shortened V by 1 base and J by 3 bases, and 4 bases separated the two germline ends. CDR1 is SNHLY and CDR2 is FYNNEI in the germline V gene. The CDR3 is 13 residues long. The CDR3 loop is CASSEDGGNTIYF. CDR3 nucleotide sequence: TGTGCCAGCAGTGAAGATGGTGGAAACACCATATATTTT.

The chain combines TRBV29-1 with TRBJ2-2, with 12 bases aligning to TRBD2. Per germline, CDR1 SQVTM and CDR2 ANQGSEA. The CDR3 has 15 residues. V was pared by 6 bases and J by 5 bases, with 7 bases of the junction left unmatched. This CDR3 reads CSVSSGRAGTGELFF. CDR3 nucleotides: TGCAGCGTATCTAGCGGGAGGGCCGGGACCGGGGAGCTGTTTTTT.

The CDR3 loop is CASSVGQGPYGYTF. In DNA form, the CDR3 reads TGTGCCAGCAGCGTCGGACAGGGGCCCTATGGCTACACCTTC. The chain is built from TRBV9 and TRBJ1-2; 9 bases are a match to TRBD1. The CDR3 is 14 residues long. The germline CDR1 and CDR2 sequences are SGDLS and YYNGEE. V trimming: 2 bases; J trimming: 4 bases; junction bases outside the gene matches: 3.

V and J are TRBV5-1 and TRBJ1-5; no reliable D call. Germline CDR1 and CDR2: SGHRS and YFSETQ. The CDR3 runs 14 residues. V was clipped by 7 bases and J by 6 bases, with 17 bases between them. The CDR3 spells CASAPLTRSQPQHF. In DNA form, the CDR3 reads TGCGCCAGCGCGCCCTTGACGCGGTCTCAGCCCCAGCATTTT.

J is TRBJ2-7 and V is TRBV28; TRBD2 agrees at 9 bases. The CDR3 is 15 amino acids. J lost 1 base, V lost 7 bases, and 8 bases had no gene match. CDR1 and CDR2 from the germline V gene are MDHEN and SYDVKM. DNA of the CDR3: TGTGCCAGCACCGGAGCGGGAGGTTATTCCTACGAGCAGTACTTC. Protein: CASTGAGGYSYEQYF.

This chain links TRBV5-4 with TRBJ2-5; D might be TRBD1 or TRBD2, each matching 6 bases. The J call may be incorrect, as the DNA end agrees better with TRBJ2-7. CDR1 is SGHNT and CDR2 is YYREEE in the germline V gene (reference sequence). This CDR3 has 15 amino acids. For the CDR3, the DNA is TGTGCCAGCAGCTTGGGACGGGGGCAATCCTACGAGCAGTACTTC. Translation: CASSLGRGQSYEQYF.

This clone was found a few times. The chain joins TRBV19 to TRBJ2-7, with D perhaps TRBD1 (5 bases). There are 13 residues in the CDR3. Germline lookup yields CDR1 LNHDA and CDR2 SQIVND (reference sequence). The V end was cut by 10 bases, the J end by 0 bases, with 13 bases between. CDR3 DNA: TGTGCCACCGCTAGGACACTCTCCTACGAGCAGTACTTC. Its translation is CATARTLSYEQYF.

This chain links TRBV29-1 with TRBJ2-7; no reliable D call. The CDR3 consists of 14 residues. Germline V gene sequence: CDR1 SQVTM, CDR2 ANQGSEA. V shed 4 bases and J shed 2 bases, with 15 bases lying between them. CDR3 DNA: TGCAGCGTTGTCTCCGAACAGACCGCCTACGAGCAGTACTTC. Protein product: CSVVSEQTAYEQYF.

This chain links TRBV28 with TRBJ1-5; D is unclear. Trimming stripped 6 bases from V and 2 bases from J, with 2 bases between. Germline-derived CDR1 and CDR2 are MDHEN and SYDVKM. The CDR3 consists of 11 residues. The CDR3 loop is CASRGNQPQHF. The CDR3 region has the DNA TGTGCCAGCAGAGGCAATCAGCCCCAGCATTTT.

The chain links TRBV7-9 to TRBJ1-2; TRBD1 matches at 7 bases. The V segment lost 5 bases and the J segment 2 bases; nucleotides outside the gene matches: 8. The CDR3 is 15 amino acids. Germline V gene sequence: CDR1 SEHNR, CDR2 FQNEAQ (reference sequence). As DNA, the CDR3 is TGTGCCAGCAGCCCTTCGACAGGGACGAACTATGGCTACACCTTC. Its translation is CASSPSTGTNYGYTF.

This clone was seen more than once but under ten times. J is TRBJ1-2 and V is TRBV28; D perhaps matches TRBD1 (5 bases). V lost 6 bases, J lost 8 bases, and 19 bases lay in between. The CDR3 extends over 14 amino acids. Germline CDR1 and CDR2: MDHEN and SYDVKM. CDR3: CASSEGTSPLGYTF. The CDR3 DNA reads as TGTGCCAGCAGCGAGGGGACGTCTCCCTTAGGCTACACCTTC.

The chain couples TRBV5-6 to TRBJ1-1; D may be TRBD1 (5 bases). The V and J ends lost 1 base and 6 bases respectively, with 10 bases between them. Germline assignment: CDR1 SGHDT and CDR2 YYEEEE. There are 13 residues in the CDR3. The CDR3 sequence is CASSLRQGAEAFF. In DNA, the CDR3 is TGTGCCAGCAGCTTGAGGCAGGGCGCTGAAGCTTTCTTT.

J is TRBJ1-3 and V is TRBV28; 7 bases are shared with TRBD1. CDR1 and CDR2 from the germline V gene are MDHEN and SYDVKM. This CDR3 contains 14 residues. Trimming cost V 4 bases and J 3 bases; bases outside gene matches: 3. CDR3 in DNA: TGTGCCAGCAGTTCGACAGGGAATGGAAACACCATATATTTT. Residues: CASSSTGNGNTIYF.

The chain couples TRBV19 to TRBJ1-5, with D possibly matching TRBD1 (5 bases). This CDR3 is built from 16 residues. Trimming left V 3 bases short and J 3 bases short, with 15 bases between. Germline values: CDR1 LNHDA, CDR2 SQIVND (reference sequence). In nucleotides, the CDR3 is TGTGCCAGTAGTATTACAGTGGCAGGGATCAATCAGCCCCAGCATTTT. Encoded protein: CASSITVAGINQPQHF.

This chain uses TRBV27 with TRBJ2-7; 7 bases line up with TRBD2. V shed 1 base, J shed 2 bases, and the junction held 8 bases outside the gene matches. CDR1 and CDR2 (germline): MNHEY, SMNVEV (reference sequence). This CDR3 has 16 residues. DNA of the CDR3: TGTGCCAGCAGTTTATTTCGGCTAGCGGACCCCTACGAGCAGTACTTC. It codes for CASSLFRLADPYEQYF.